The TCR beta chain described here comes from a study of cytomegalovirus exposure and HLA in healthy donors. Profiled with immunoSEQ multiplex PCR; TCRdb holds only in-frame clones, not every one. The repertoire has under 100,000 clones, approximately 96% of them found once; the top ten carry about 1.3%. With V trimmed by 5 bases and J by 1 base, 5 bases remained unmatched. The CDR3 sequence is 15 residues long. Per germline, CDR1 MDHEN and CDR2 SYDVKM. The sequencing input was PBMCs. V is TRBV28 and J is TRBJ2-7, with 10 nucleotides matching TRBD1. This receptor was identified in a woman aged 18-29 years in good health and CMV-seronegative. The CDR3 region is CASSPGQGESYEQYF. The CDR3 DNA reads TGTGCCAGCAGTCCCGGACAGGGGGAGTCCTACGAGCAGTACTTC.